A single sample gave rise to the 23 T cell receptor beta chains below, sequenced in a study of graft-versus-host responses after intestinal transplantation. Profiled with immunoSEQ multiplex PCR; TCRdb holds only in-frame clones, not every one. The table shows about 12,000 clones, with about four fifths occurring only once. Sequencing used PBMCs, obtained nearly 500 days after intestinal transplant. These receptors all come from a human patient who received an intestinal transplant, so some T cells may come from the graft donor.

The rearrangement uses TRBV28 and TRBJ1-4; perhaps TRBD1 as D (5 bases). The V gene lost 4 bases and the J gene lost 5 bases, with 14 bases spanning the gap. The CDR3 spans 15 residues. CDR1 is MDHEN, CDR2 SYDVKM, per germline. The CDR3 DNA reads TGTGCCAGCAGTTCCCACGACAGTTACAATGAAAAACTGTTTTTT. Its translation: CASSSHDSYNEKLFF.

This chain joins TRBV11-2 and TRBJ2-3; TRBD2 is a possible D gene (5 bases). V lost 5 bases and J 2 bases, leaving 11 bases between the germline ends. Germline CDR1 reads SGHAT; CDR2 reads FQNNGV. CDR3 length equals 14 residues. CDR3 residues: CASSLIATTDTQYF. The CDR3, as DNA: TGTGCCAGCAGCCTCATAGCGACCACAGATACGCAGTATTTT.

V usage is TRBV28 and J usage is TRBJ2-1; TRBD1 or TRBD2 may be the D gene (5 bases each). Germline V gene sequence: CDR1 MDHEN, CDR2 SYDVKM. CDR3 length equals 16 residues. V shed 2 bases and J shed 4 bases, with 15 bases lying between them. The CDR3 DNA sequence: TGTGCCAGCAGTTTAAGTGGCGGAGAGGGGTACAATGAGCAGTTCTTC. It specifies CASSLSGGEGYNEQFF.

The chain carries TRBV7-9 and TRBJ2-2; 7 bases are shared with TRBD1. This CDR3 contains 16 residues. Germline V gene sequence: CDR1 SEHNR, CDR2 FQNEAQ (reference sequence). J lost 2 bases, V lost 5 bases, and 8 bases had no gene match. The DNA of the CDR3 is TGTGCCAGCAGCCACCGACAGGGTGGAAACACCGGGGAGCTGTTTTTT. Translation gives CASSHRQGGNTGELFF.

The CDR3 sequence is CASSLGTGGVNYGYTF. The CDR3 DNA reads as TGTGCCAGCAGCTTGGGGACAGGGGGAGTCAACTATGGCTACACCTTC. The chain uses TRBV5-4 and TRBJ1-2; 10 nucleotides match TRBD1. The germline CDR1 and CDR2 sequences are SGHNT and YYREEE (reference sequence). Germline trimming cut 0 bases from V and 2 bases from J; bases unmatched to any gene: 4. This CDR3 spans 16 amino acids.

The V and J genes are TRBV6-1 and TRBJ1-2; the D is unclear. The germline V and J ends were trimmed by 6 bases and 5 bases, with 4 bases remaining between them. The CDR3 spans 10 residues. From germline, CDR1 is MNHNS and CDR2 SASEGT. The CDR3 loop is CASRRYGYTF. CDR3 DNA sequence: TGTGCCAGCAGAAGGTATGGCTACACCTTC.

This chain joins TRBV28 and TRBJ1-6; the match to TRBD1 covers 9 bases. In germline, CDR1 is MDHEN, CDR2 SYDVKM. The CDR3 is 15 amino acids. V was clipped by 8 bases and J by 10 bases; unmatched bases: 12. The CDR3 loop reads CASAKGTGKNSPLHF. The CDR3, as DNA: TGTGCCAGCGCGAAAGGGACAGGGAAAAACTCACCCCTCCACTTT.

The genes are TRBV7-9 and TRBJ1-1, with unresolved D. V was trimmed by 1 base and J by 1 base, leaving 7 bases between them. This CDR3 comprises 14 residues. Per germline, CDR1 SEHNR and CDR2 FQNEAQ (reference sequence). The CDR3 DNA is TGTGCCAGCAGCTTAGTGGTCCGGAACACTGAAGCTTTCTTT. Protein sequence: CASSLVVRNTEAFF.

This clone was picked up a small number of times. The chain uses TRBV12-5 and TRBJ1-4; tentatively, D is TRBD1 (5 bases). This CDR3 region has 16 residues. Trimming removed 6 bases at V and 5 bases at J, with 19 bases between. The germline gives CDR1 LGHNT, CDR2 FRNRAP. In DNA, the CDR3 is TGTGCTAGTGGGACCGGGACCCTCGGACGAAATGAAAAACTGTTTTTT. It specifies CASGTGTLGRNEKLFF.

The V gene is TRBV7-9, the J gene TRBJ2-5, with 9 bases identical to TRBD1. This CDR3 comprises 15 residues. Germline CDR1 and CDR2: SEHNR and FQNEAQ (reference sequence). V was pared by 4 bases and J by 5 bases, with 8 bases of the junction left unmatched. Here the CDR3 reads CASSSLQGAGETQYF. The CDR3 DNA sequence: TGTGCCAGCAGCTCGCTACAGGGGGCGGGGGAGACCCAGTACTTC.

The chain joins TRBV5-1 to TRBJ2-5; D remains unclear. The CDR3 has 12 amino acids. Germline CDR1 is SGHRS and CDR2 is YFSETQ. Trimming removed 3 bases from V and 5 bases from J, with 8 bases in between. The CDR3 sequence: CASSSTWETQYF. The CDR3 bases are TGCGCCAGCAGCTCCACTTGGGAGACCCAGTACTTC.

For the CDR3, the DNA is TGTGCCAGCAGCACGGGACTAGCGGACTCCTACGAGCAGTACTTC. Translating gives CASSTGLADSYEQYF. The rearrangement links TRBV9 to TRBJ2-7; 11 bases agree with TRBD2. Germline lookup yields CDR1 SGDLS and CDR2 YYNGEE. The junction had 3 bases not matched to a gene; V was cut back by 4 bases and J by 0 bases. This CDR3 is built from 15 residues.

CDR3 sequence reads: CAISKRLSGGAGYEKLFF. The CDR3 DNA is TGTGCCATCAGTAAAAGACTTTCAGGGGGCGCCGGCTATGAAAAACTGTTTTTT. The chain has TRBV10-3 and TRBJ1-4, with TRBD1 matching over 8 bases. In germline, CDR1 is ENHRY, CDR2 SYGVKD. The CDR3 is 18 residues long. Germline trimming cut 5 bases from V and 6 bases from J; bases unmatched to any gene: 17.

This clone has a handful of counts. Germline is not matched at one junction end, which may reflect a read error. This chain joins TRBV28 and TRBJ1-4, with a tentative D call TRBD1 (5 bases). The CDR3 has 13 residues. In germline, CDR1 is MDHEN, CDR2 SYDVKM. The CDR3 here is CASSLSSSGDFVF. DNA of the CDR3: TGTGCCAGCAGTTTATCTAGCTCGGGGGATTTCGTGTTT. The full variable domain, rest sourced from reference TRBV28 and TRBJ1-4, is DVKVTQSSRYLVKRTGEKVFLECVQDMDHENMFWYRQDPGLGLRLIYFSYDVKMKEKGDIPEGYSVSREKKERFSLILESASTNQTSMYLCASSLSSSGDFVFGSGTQLSVL.

CDR3 sequence reads: CASSLIQGADGYTF. Written as DNA, the CDR3 is TGTGCCAGCAGCCTCATACAGGGGGCAGATGGCTACACCTTC. The rearrangement joins TRBV11-2 to TRBJ1-2, with 9 bases fitting TRBD1. Per the germline V gene, CDR1 is SGHAT and CDR2 is FQNNGV. V shed 5 bases and J 6 bases; nucleotides not matched to a gene: 7. There are 14 residues in the CDR3.

The chain is built from TRBV25-1 and TRBJ1-2; tentative D call: TRBD1 (5 bases). The germline gives CDR1 MGHDK, CDR2 SYGVNS. V lost 2 bases and J 4 bases, leaving 8 bases between the germline ends. CDR3 length equals 13 residues. CDR3 nucleotide sequence: TGTGCCAGCAGTGAAGGGGGACCCTATGGCTACACCTTC. Protein: CASSEGGPYGYTF.

This chain joins TRBV18 and TRBJ2-3; D tentatively fits TRBD1 or TRBD2 (6 bases each). The CDR3 loop spans 16 amino acids. Germline V gene lookup returns CDR1 KGHSH and CDR2 LQKENI. V gave up 2 bases and J gave up 3 bases, with 15 bases separating them. The DNA for the CDR3 is TGTGCCAGCTCACCAACTAACACAGGGAGGACAGATACGCAGTATTTT. It is translated as CASSPTNTGRTDTQYF.

This chain connects TRBV2 to TRBJ1-5; a possible D gene is TRBD1 (6 bases). The CDR3 covers 14 residues. The V end was cut by 7 bases, the J end by 4 bases, with 14 bases between. CDR1 and CDR2 from the germline V gene are SNHLY and FYNNEI. CDR3 loop: CASTDGGANQPQHF. CDR3 DNA sequence: TGTGCCAGCACTGATGGGGGCGCAAATCAGCCCCAGCATTTT.

The genes are TRBV30 and TRBJ2-3, with TRBD2 as a possible D gene (6 bases). The germline V and J ends were trimmed by 3 bases and 6 bases, with 7 bases remaining between them. CDR3 length equals 11 residues. Germline values: CDR1 GTSNPN, CDR2 SVGIG (reference sequence). CDR3 bases: TGTGCCTGGAGCGGAGGGGATACGCAGTATTTT. Translation: CAWSGGDTQYF. The complete variable domain, with remaining parts taken from reference TRBV30 and TRBJ2-3, reads SQTIHQWPATLVQPVGSPLSLECTVEGTSNPNLYWYRQAAGRGLQLLFYSVGIGQISSEVPQNLSASRPQDRQFILSSKKLLLSDSGFYLCAWSGGDTQYFGPGTRLTVL.

This chain links TRBV28 with TRBJ1-1; TRBD1 is a possible D gene (6 bases). Germline V gene sequence: CDR1 MDHEN, CDR2 SYDVKM. This CDR3 spans 15 amino acids. V lost 9 bases and J lost 3, with 20 bases in between. The CDR3 loop reads CASIKGGSRHTEAFF. The CDR3, as DNA: TGTGCCAGTATTAAGGGGGGCTCCCGTCACACTGAAGCTTTCTTT.

The V gene is TRBV28, the J gene TRBJ2-7, with D unclear. Trimming took 4 bases from V and 2 from J, leaving 9 bases between them. Germline values: CDR1 MDHEN, CDR2 SYDVKM. The CDR3 has 13 residues. CDR3: CASSYGRTYEQYF. CDR3 nucleotide sequence: TGTGCCAGCAGTTACGGCAGAACCTACGAGCAGTACTTC. Combining the CDR3 with reference TRBV28 and TRBJ2-7 gives the whole variable domain DVKVTQSSRYLVKRTGEKVFLECVQDMDHENMFWYRQDPGLGLRLIYFSYDVKMKEKGDIPEGYSVSREKKERFSLILESASTNQTSMYLCASSYGRTYEQYFGPGTRLTVT.

CDR3 sequence: CASSPYRAAGNTIYF. The DNA for the CDR3 is TGTGCCAGCAGCCCCTACAGGGCTGCTGGAAACACCATATATTTT. The chain links TRBV11-2 to TRBJ1-3; D perhaps matches TRBD1 (6 bases). Deletions cut 5 bases from V and 2 bases from J, with 13 bases between. CDR3 length: 15 amino acids. Germline values: CDR1 SGHAT, CDR2 FQNNGV.

The chain uses TRBV10-2 and TRBJ2-2; 9 bases map to TRBD2. Per the germline V gene, CDR1 is WSHSY and CDR2 is SAAADI. This CDR3 contains 15 residues. After removal of 4 bases from V and 4 bases from J, the junction contained 4 bases not matched to a gene. This CDR3 is CASSVLTSGTGELFF. CDR3 nucleotide sequence: TGCGCCAGCAGTGTCTTGACTAGCGGCACCGGGGAGCTGTTTTTT.